The source of this T cell receptor beta chain is a study of blood T cell repertoires in COVID-19. For the study at large: The United States, Italy and Spain provided the acute and convalescent COVID-19 samples.

Seattle's cohort entered during active infection and was followed longitudinally. In this sample, this clone turned up once. Study processing details: Amplifying reference gene primers gave estimates of nucleated cell counts. Here immunoSEQ multiplex PCR was the method, and the copy in TCRdb shows in-frame clones only, minus some. Clone size and V and J calls were adopted from that table, with D and trimming inferred from the DNA. The sample holds about 93,000 clones, around 90% seen once. The clonotype was recovered from a man aged 55 to 69 with COVID-19, enrolled during active disease. The sample consisted of peripheral blood.

The CDR3 loop is CASSPRRAGPYNEQFF. The CDR3, as DNA: TGTGCCAGCAGCCCCCGGAGGGCGGGGCCCTACAATGAGCAGTTCTTC. The J gene is TRBJ2-1, the V gene TRBV11-2, with a possible D match to TRBD2 (6 bases). Between the trimmed V and J ends, which lost 5 bases and 2 bases, there was a span of 16 bases. The CDR3 runs 16 residues. Germline lookup yields CDR1 SGHAT and CDR2 FQNNGV.